This record looks at one T cell receptor (beta chain) sequence and its context. V was clipped by 6 bases and J by 0 bases, with 6 bases between them. Germline CDR1 and CDR2: WNHNN and SYGVQD (reference sequence). CDR3 length equals 13 residues. For each subset, genomic DNA was distributed in equal portions over several immunoSEQ plates. Libraries were prepared by immunoSEQ multiplex PCR; TCRdb keeps only in-frame clonotypes and omits some of them. The sample carries 2 million to 2.5 million clones, around 95% recorded once. The source of the sample is a study of shared clonotypes between healthy human individuals. The study drew all its donors from Caucasian adults living in Nashville, Tennessee. Splitting of CD4+ cells produced CD45RA+ naive and CD45RA-negative memory subsets.

The TCR was taken from a man between 18 and 29 years old in good health. V gene TRBV10-1 combines with J gene TRBJ2-1; D possibly corresponds to TRBD2 (6 bases). The sequenced sample was naive CD4+ T cells sorted from blood. Documented subset: CD45RA+ positively selected. The CDR3 DNA reads as TGCGCCAGCAGCGGGAGCTCCTACAATGAGCAGTTCTTC. Translating it yields CASSGSSYNEQFF.